The 10 T cell receptor beta chains listed next were all sequenced from one sample in a study of shared clonotypes between healthy human individuals. Repertoires were generated with immunoSEQ multiplex PCR, while TCRdb's copy carries only in-frame clones and drops some. The table includes roughly 720,000 clones, roughly 87% detected once. The sample taken for sequencing was memory CD8+ T cells from PBMCs. The subset: CD45RO+ cells pooled with CCR7-negative TemRA cells. These receptors were collected from a man younger than 35 in good health. Some clones in this sample may be carry-over from other donors' samples.

The rearrangement uses TRBV19 and TRBJ1-2; the D gene is possibly TRBD1 (6 bases). This CDR3 region has 14 residues. V was shortened by 4 bases and J by 4 bases, with 13 bases between the two germline ends. CDR1 and CDR2 from the germline V gene are LNHDA and SQIVND (reference sequence). In DNA, the CDR3 is TGTGCCAGTAGTACGAGGGGGTCCTTCTATGGCTACACCTTC. It encodes CASSTRGSFYGYTF.

This clone was found once. The rearrangement joins TRBV7-8 to TRBJ2-1; 7 bases align to TRBD2. The germline CDR1 and CDR2 sequences are SGHVS and FQNEAQ. This CDR3 region has 15 residues. The ends lost 6 bases at V and 3 bases at J; junction bases unmatched: 8. CDR3 region: CASSRRPGGYNEQFF. The CDR3 DNA reads TGTGCCAGCAGTCGTAGGCCGGGGGGCTACAATGAGCAGTTCTTC.

This rearrangement joins TRBV5-5 to TRBJ2-7; 10 nucleotides agree with TRBD1. From germline, CDR1 is SGHKS and CDR2 YYEKEE (reference sequence). The CDR3 covers 14 residues. J was trimmed by 3 bases and V by 8 bases; bases with no gene match: 8. The CDR3 here is CASSKGQGFYEQYF. CDR3 DNA: TGTGCCAGTAGCAAGGGACAGGGGTTCTACGAGCAGTACTTC.

The rearrangement uses TRBV9 and TRBJ2-5; the D call may be TRBD1 or TRBD2 (6 bases each). The CDR3 spans 14 residues. Trimming took 7 bases from V and 5 from J, leaving 18 bases between them. Germline V gives CDR1 SGDLS, CDR2 YYNGEE. CDR3 DNA sequence: TGTGCCAGCGCGGGACATTCCACCTGGGAGACCCAGTACTTC. Translation gives CASAGHSTWETQYF.

The rearrangement uses TRBV4-2 and TRBJ2-7; possibly TRBD1 for D (7 bases). CDR3 size: 18 residues. V lost 0 bases and J 4 bases, leaving 22 bases between the germline ends. Looked up from germline, CDR1 is LGHNA and CDR2 is YNFKEQ. The CDR3 DNA is TGTGCCAGCAGCCAAGATCGGTCAGGGGGACTGGCTTTTTACGAGCAGTACTTC. Translation: CASSQDRSGGLAFYEQYF.

V gene TRBV10-3 combines with J gene TRBJ2-7, with D uncertain. V lost 2 bases to trimming and J lost 2 bases, with 16 bases between them. Germline-derived CDR1 and CDR2 are ENHRY and SYGVKD. The CDR3 runs 16 residues. CDR3 protein: CAISEGPNHGAYEQYF. The CDR3 DNA reads as TGTGCCATCAGTGAGGGTCCCAACCACGGCGCCTACGAGCAGTACTTC.

V and J are TRBV19 and TRBJ2-1, with TRBD2 identical over 8 bases. V shed 10 bases, J shed 2 bases, and the junction held 4 bases outside the gene matches. Germline V gene sequence: CDR1 LNHDA, CDR2 SQIVND (reference sequence). The CDR3 extends over 13 amino acids. CDR3: CAIQAGAYNEQFF. In nucleotides, the CDR3 is TGTGCCATACAAGCGGGAGCCTACAATGAGCAGTTCTTC.

The gene calls are TRBV6-1 and TRBJ1-2; no clear D gene. Trimming shortened V by 2 bases and J by 3 bases, and 7 bases separated the two germline ends. CDR1 is MNHNS and CDR2 is SASEGT in the germline V gene. This CDR3 comprises 13 residues. The CDR3 DNA follows: TGTGCCAGCAGTGAAACCCCCTACTATGGCTACACCTTC. Translating it yields CASSETPYYGYTF.

V is TRBV5-1 and J is TRBJ1-5; D might be TRBD1 (5 bases). The CDR3 consists of 14 residues. From germline, CDR1 is SGHRS and CDR2 YFSETQ. Trimming took off 4 bases at V and 8 bases at J, with 16 bases between the two ends. The CDR3 loop is CASSPQGPGEPQHF. In DNA, the CDR3 is TGCGCCAGCAGCCCTCAGGGACCGGGAGAGCCCCAGCATTTT. The full variable domain, completed using reference TRBV5-1 and TRBJ1-5, is KAGVTQTPRYLIKTRGQQVTLSCSPISGHRSVSWYQQTPGQGLQFLFEYFSETQRNKGNFPGRFSGRQFSNSRSEMNVSTLELGDSALYLCASSPQGPGEPQHFGDGTRLSIL.

The CDR3 DNA sequence: TGTGCCAGCAGCGACCGAGGGGGGGCCTACGAGCAGTACTTC. This gives the protein CASSDRGGAYEQYF. The chain has TRBV5-4 and TRBJ2-7; the D gene is possibly TRBD2 (7 bases). V lost 4 bases and J lost 2, with 13 bases in between. The CDR3 runs 14 residues. Germline V gene lookup returns CDR1 SGHNT and CDR2 YYREEE (reference sequence).